These T cell receptor beta chains were read from a single sample in a study of T-cell reconstitution after alpha-beta-depleted transplantation in children. Via MiXCR, TCRdb re-called the PCR reads, giving one row per CDR3 protein. The profile shows some 300,000 distinct CDR3 sequences, 10% of them singletons. The specimen was PBMCs from the stem cell graft donor, collected from the stem cell graft. All receptors derive from a human donor who donated a stem cell graft to a child with acute lymphoblastic leukemia. The CDR3 runs from the conserved cysteine through the conserved F or W. D genes are given only for firm matches. Only part of the rows carry a size: once, few, many, or a class if the clone is expanded.

clone size	D gene	V gene	CDR3 length	J gene	CDR3 DNA	CDR3 protein
few	TRBD1	TRBV5-1	16	TRBJ2-5	TGCGCCAGCAGCTTGTCCCCGGCAGGGGGCTTGGAGACCCAGTACTTC	CASSLSPAGGLETQYF
many	TRBD2	TRBV29-1	13	TRBJ2-7	TGCAGCGTTGGAAGCGGGATTGGGGCGGAGCAGTACTTC	CSVGSGIGAEQYF
-	TRBD2	TRBV5-6	15	TRBJ2-1	TGTGCCAGCAGCTTGGCTAGCGGGTTTCGGAATGAGCAGTTCTTC	CASSLASGFRNEQFF
many	-	TRBV4-1	14	TRBJ1-5	TGCGCCAGCAGCCAGGGGCAGCCGGGTCAGCCCCAGCATTTT	CASSQGQPGQPQHF
-	-	TRBV29-1	12	TRBJ1-5	TGCAGCGTTGGGAGGGGAGGTCAGCCCCAGCATTTT	CSVGRGGQPQHF
-	-	TRBV2	16	TRBJ2-2	TGTGCCAGCAGGCAGCAGGGGTTAGAGTTCACCGGGGAGCTGTTTTTT	CASRQQGLEFTGELFF
-	-	TRBV2	14	TRBJ2-7	TGTGCCAGCAGTGAAGGTGGCCCCTACGAGGAGCAGTACTTC	CASSEGGPYEEQYF
-	-	TRBV5-1	16	TRBJ2-2	TGCGCCAGCGTCAATCCCGGGGGAGTTGACACCGGGGAGCTGTTTTTT	CASVNPGGVDTGELFF
few	TRBD1	TRBV6-5	14	TRBJ1-2	TGTGCCAGCAGTTACCGGACAGGGGCCTATGGCTACACCTTC	CASSYRTGAYGYTF
few	-	TRBV20-1	12	TRBJ2-5	TGCAGTGCTGCTGGCCAACGCGAGACCCAGTACTTC	CSAAGQRETQYF
-	-	TRBV11-2	15	TRBJ1-4	TGTGCCAGCACCGTTCGGGGAGCAACTTATGAAAAACTGTTTTTT	CASTVRGATYEKLFF
-	-	TRBV6-5	15	TRBJ2-5	TGTGCCAGCAGTTATTCCCGGGCAGCTGGAGAGACCCAGTACTTC	CASSYSRAAGETQYF
many	-	TRBV5-5	12	TRBJ1-2	TGTGCCAGCAGCTTGAGTAACTATGGCTACACCTTC	CASSLSNYGYTF
-	-	TRBV4-3	16	TRBJ2-1	TGCGCCAGCAGCGACCCCGCCAGGTATAGGGTGAATGAGCAGTTCTTC	CASSDPARYRVNEQFF
few	TRBD2	TRBV11-2	15	TRBJ2-3	TGTGCCAGCAGCTTAACTAGCGGGAACACAGATACGCAGTATTTT	CASSLTSGNTDTQYF
-	-	TRBV6-5	17	TRBJ1-1	TGTGCCAGCAGTTATTACCAGAGCCGGGACAAGGGCACTGAAGCTTTCTTT	CASSYYQSRDKGTEAFF
few	TRBD2	TRBV11-2	14	TRBJ2-7	TGTGCCAGCAGCCCGGGGACTAGGGCCTACGAGCAGTACTTC	CASSPGTRAYEQYF
-	-	TRBV7-9	17	TRBJ2-4	TGTGCCAGCAGCTTAACGAGGGATGGGGTAGCCAAAAACATTCAGTACTTC	CASSLTRDGVAKNIQYF
many	TRBD2	TRBV5-1	13	TRBJ2-2	TGTGCCAGCAGCTCGGGAGGGACCGGGGAGCTGTTTTTT	CASSSGGTGELFF
many	-	TRBV6-2/TRBV6-3	12	TRBJ2-7	TGTGCCAGCAGGCGGGGACAAAGCGAGCAGTACTTC	CASRRGQSEQYF
-	-	TRBV7-9	13	TRBJ1-2	TGTGCCAGCAGCTTAGACGAGTACTATGGCTACACCTTC	CASSLDEYYGYTF
few	-	TRBV5-1	14	TRBJ1-1	TGCGCCAGCAGCTTGGGTGGATTTACCACTGAAGCTTTCTTT	CASSLGGFTTEAFF
many	-	TRBV7-6	14	TRBJ2-7	TGTGCCAGCAGCTTAGCAGGGGACCTCTACGAGCAGTACTTC	CASSLAGDLYEQYF
-	TRBD2	TRBV4-2	15	TRBJ2-1	TGTGCCAGCAGCCAAGAAACTAGCGGGATGGATGAGCAGTTCTTC	CASSQETSGMDEQFF
-	-	TRBV28	15	TRBJ2-1	TGTGCCAGCAGTCTGCTGGAGATGGCCTACAATGAGCAGTTCTTC	CASSLLEMAYNEQFF
few	TRBD2	TRBV6-1	15	TRBJ2-1	TGTGCCAGCAGCCCCGTAGCGGGAGCCTACAATGAGCAGTTCTTC	CASSPVAGAYNEQFF
few	-	TRBV20-1	14	TRBJ2-7	TGCAGTGCTAGGTGGCAGCCGAGCTCCTACGAGCAGTACTTC	CSARWQPSSYEQYF
many	-	TRBV12-3/TRBV12-4	13	TRBJ1-2	TGTGCCAGCAGTTTGTTGAGGGAAGCTGGCTACACCTTC	CASSLLREAGYTF
many	-	TRBV20-1	15	TRBJ2-3	TGCAGTGCTAGAGATCCTGTAGCGGGCACAGATACGCAGTATTTT	CSARDPVAGTDTQYF
-	-	TRBV12-3/TRBV12-4	14	TRBJ1-4	TGTGCCAGCAGTTCGGGCCAGGATAATGAAAAACTGTTTTTT	CASSSGQDNEKLFF
once	TRBD2	TRBV7-2	17	TRBJ2-1	TGTGCCAGCAGCTTAGCGGCGACTAGCGGTTCCTACAATGAGCAGTTCTTC	CASSLAATSGSYNEQFF
-	TRBD2	TRBV3-1	15	TRBJ2-2	TGTGCCAGCAGCCGTAGCGGGAGTGGCACCGGGGAGCTGTTTTTT	CASSRSGSGTGELFF
many	TRBD1	TRBV7-2	15	TRBJ1-2	TGTGCCAGCAAAAAGTCGGGACAGGCCTACTATGGCTACACCTTC	CASKKSGQAYYGYTF
few	TRBD1	TRBV4-3	15	TRBJ2-7	TGCGCCAGCAGCCAAGTCTGGACAGGGAGTTACGAGCAGTACTTC	CASSQVWTGSYEQYF
-	-	TRBV30	16	TRBJ2-7	TGTGCCTGGAGTGTACTGGGAGACTGGAGGTCCTACGAGCAGTACTTC	CAWSVLGDWRSYEQYF
-	-	TRBV28	13	TRBJ2-2	TGTGCCAGCAGTTTGGTGAACACCGGGGACCTGTTTTTT	CASSLVNTGDLFF
-	TRBD2	TRBV27	16	TRBJ2-1	TGTGCCAGCAGACCTATAGCGGGCAGGACCTACAATGAGCAGTTCTTC	CASRPIAGRTYNEQFF
few	-	TRBV18	16	TRBJ2-3	TGTGCCAGCTCACCTACCCAGCCAGGGCCCGTAGATACGCAGTATTTT	CASSPTQPGPVDTQYF
few	TRBD1	TRBV5-1	17	TRBJ2-1	TGCGCCAGCAGCCCGTCACTGGACAGGGGGTACTACAATGAGCAGTTCTTC	CASSPSLDRGYYNEQFF
few	TRBD2	TRBV4-3	15	TRBJ2-7	TGCGCCAGCAGCCAAGATCTGGGACTAGTCTACGAGCAGTACTTC	CASSQDLGLVYEQYF